Detailed here is one T cell receptor (beta chain). The sample belongs to a study of blood T cell repertoires in COVID-19. On the study more broadly: T cells, B-cell-depleted T cells, or PBMCs supplied cDNA or gDNA.

TCRdb's copy holds only in-frame clones and misses some; the assay was immunoSEQ multiplex PCR. The sample records fewer than 500,000 clones, approximately 77% being singletons. The source of this sequence is a human donor with acute or convalescent COVID-19. The donor label of this sample is uncertain. The specimen was peripheral blood.

The CDR3 sequence: CASSSRQGMRNTIYF. The CDR3 coding sequence is TGTGCCAGCAGTTCACGACAGGGGATGAGAAACACCATATATTTT. The V call is TRBV6-2 or TRBV6-3, the J call TRBJ1-3, with 8 positions matching TRBD1. Germline CDR1 and CDR2: MNHEY and SVGEGT. Unmatched junction bases numbered 7, after V lost 4 bases and J lost 5 bases. CDR3 length: 15 residues.